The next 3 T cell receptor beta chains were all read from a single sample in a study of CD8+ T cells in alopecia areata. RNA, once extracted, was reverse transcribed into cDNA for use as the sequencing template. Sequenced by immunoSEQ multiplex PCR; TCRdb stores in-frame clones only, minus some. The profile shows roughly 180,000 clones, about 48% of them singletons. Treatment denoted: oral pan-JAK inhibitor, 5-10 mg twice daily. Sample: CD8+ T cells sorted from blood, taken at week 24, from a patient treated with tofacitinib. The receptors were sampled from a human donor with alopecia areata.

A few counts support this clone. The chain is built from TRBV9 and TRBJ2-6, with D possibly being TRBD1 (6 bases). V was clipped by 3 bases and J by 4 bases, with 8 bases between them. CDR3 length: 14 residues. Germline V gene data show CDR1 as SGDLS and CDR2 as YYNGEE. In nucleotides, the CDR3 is TGTGCCAGCAGCGCAGGGGCCGGGGCCAACGTCCTGACTTTC. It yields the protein CASSAGAGANVLTF.

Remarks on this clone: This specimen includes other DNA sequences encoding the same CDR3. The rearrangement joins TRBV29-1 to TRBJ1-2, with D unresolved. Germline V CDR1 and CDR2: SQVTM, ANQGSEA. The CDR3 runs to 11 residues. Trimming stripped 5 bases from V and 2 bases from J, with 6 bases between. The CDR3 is CSVPENYGYTF. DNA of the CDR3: TGCAGCGTTCCTGAAAACTATGGCTACACCTTC. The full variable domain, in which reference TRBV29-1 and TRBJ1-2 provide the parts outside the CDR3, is SAVISQKPSRDICQRGTSLTIQCQVDSQVTMMFWYRQQPGQSLTLIATANQGSEATYESGFVIDKFPISRPNLTFSTLTVSNMSPEDSSIYLCSVPENYGYTFGSGTRLTVV.

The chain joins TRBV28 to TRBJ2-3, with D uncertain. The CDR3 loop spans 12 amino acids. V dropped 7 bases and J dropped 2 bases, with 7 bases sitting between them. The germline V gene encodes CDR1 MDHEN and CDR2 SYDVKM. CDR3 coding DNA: TGTGCCAGCACCTCTACCACAGATACGCAGTATTTT. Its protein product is CASTSTTDTQYF.